Presented here are 20 T cell receptor beta chains from one specimen sequenced in a study of cytomegalovirus exposure and HLA in healthy donors. The PCR made use of 60 Vbeta and 13 Jbeta primers. Clones were read by immunoSEQ multiplex PCR, and TCRdb kept only the in-frame ones, dropping some. The sample has fewer than 110,000 clones, around 80% seen once. The specimen was PBMCs. The source is a young man in good health and CMV-seropositive.

The rearrangement links TRBV7-6 to TRBJ1-2, with D hard to call. The V end lost 7 bases, the J end lost 3 bases, and 12 bases lay between the germline ends. The CDR3 totals 13 residues. Germline CDR1 reads SGHVS; CDR2 reads FNYEAQ. The CDR3 here is CASTVALYYGYTF. In nucleotides, the CDR3 is TGTGCCAGCACCGTTGCGCTCTACTATGGCTACACCTTC.

The V gene is TRBV5-1, the J gene TRBJ2-3, with D possibly TRBD1 on 5 matching bases. This CDR3 has 16 amino acids. Germline V gene lookup returns CDR1 SGHRS and CDR2 YFSETQ. V was clipped by 0 bases and J by 5 bases, with 16 bases between them. The CDR3, as DNA: TGCGCCAGCAGCTTGGCCGGCAGGACAAGGAGAGATACGCAGTATTTT. Amino acids: CASSLAGRTRRDTQYF.

This chain joins TRBV2 and TRBJ2-2; D uncertain. The CDR3 totals 11 residues. V dropped 7 bases and J dropped 8 bases, with 8 bases sitting between them. Germline CDR1 SNHLY, CDR2 FYNNEI. The CDR3, as DNA: TGTGCCAGCACCCTAGGAGGGGAGCTGTTTTTT. Its protein product is CASTLGGELFF.

The chain couples TRBV10-3 to TRBJ2-5, with D unresolved. Between the trimmed V and J ends, which lost 0 bases and 4 bases, there was a span of 9 bases. This CDR3 comprises 14 residues. Germline assignment: CDR1 ENHRY and CDR2 SYGVKD. CDR3 nucleotides: TGTGCCATCAGTGAGTCGGCCCGCGGAGAGACCCAGTACTTC. This translates into CAISESARGETQYF.

The rearrangement links TRBV12-1 to TRBJ1-3; no check of the table's D call, TRBD1, against the DNA was made. TRBV12-1 is flagged as a pseudogene. CDR3 length equals 15 residues. For the CDR3, the DNA is TGTGCCAGCAGCTCCCCGACAGGGCGAGGGAACACCATATATTTT. This sequence encodes CASSSPTGRGNTIYF.

This chain links TRBV7-8 with TRBJ2-6; D ambiguous. V lost 5 bases and J lost 0, with 11 bases in between. CDR1 and CDR2 from the germline V gene are SGHVS and FQNEAQ. CDR3 length: 16 residues. CDR3 DNA: TGTGCCAGCAGCCAGGCGCCTAACTCTGGGGCCAACGTCCTGACTTTC. Translated, it gives CASSQAPNSGANVLTF.

The rearrangement joins TRBV10-2 to TRBJ2-1; 8 bases line up with TRBD2. Germline CDR1 is WSHSY and CDR2 is SAAADI. V lost 6 bases to trimming and J lost 4 bases; unmatched junction nucleotides: 14. This CDR3 spans 17 amino acids. The CDR3 nucleotides are TGCGCCAGCAGCCCGGGGGGAGCGGGGGAGGGATACAATGAGCAGTTCTTC. This encodes CASSPGGAGEGYNEQFF.

The gene calls are TRBV15 and TRBJ1-3; D remains unclear. This CDR3 has 15 amino acids. The V gene's germline CDR1 is LNHNV and CDR2 YYDKDF (reference sequence). The V and J ends lost 3 bases and 0 bases respectively, with 9 bases between them. CDR3 sequence reads: CATSSGVFSGNTIYF. For the CDR3, the DNA is TGTGCCACCAGCAGCGGAGTTTTCTCTGGAAACACCATATATTTT.

This clone has only one observation. The chain joins TRBV18 to TRBJ2-7; possibly TRBD1 for D (6 bases). The V end was cut by 4 bases, the J end by 5 bases, with 12 bases between. CDR1 and CDR2 from the germline V gene are KGHSH and LQKENI. The CDR3 sequence is 13 residues long. The CDR3 coding sequence is TGTGCCAGCTCACTCACAGGGTTACACGAGCAGTACTTC. Translation: CASSLTGLHEQYF. The full variable domain, rest sourced from reference TRBV18 and TRBJ2-7, is NAGVMQNPRHLVRRRGQEARLRCSPMKGHSHVYWYRQLPEEGLKFMVYLQKENIIDESGMPKERFSAEFPKEGPSILRIQQVVRGDSAAYFCASSLTGLHEQYFGPGTRLTVT.

This rearrangement joins TRBV6-4 to TRBJ2-3; 8 positions match TRBD2. J was trimmed by 4 bases and V by 0 bases; bases with no gene match: 6. This CDR3 comprises 16 residues. From germline, CDR1 is MRHNA and CDR2 SNTAGT. CDR3 in DNA: TGTGCCAGCAGTGACTCTGCGGGGGGTGGAGCAGATACGCAGTATTTT. Residues: CASSDSAGGGADTQYF.

V gene TRBV4-1 combines with J gene TRBJ2-2; TRBD1 might be the D (5 bases). V lost 3 bases and J lost 2, with 7 bases in between. Germline CDR1 and CDR2: MGHRA and YSYEKL. The CDR3 spans 14 residues. CDR3 DNA: TGCGCCAGCAGCCAGGGGCCCAACACCGGGGAGCTGTTTTTT. Residues: CASSQGPNTGELFF.

The rearrangement joins TRBV5-1 to TRBJ1-2; 9 nucleotides agree with TRBD1. J lost 7 bases, V lost 4 bases, and 5 bases had no gene match. Germline V gives CDR1 SGHRS, CDR2 YFSETQ. The CDR3 extends over 13 amino acids. The CDR3 sequence is CASSQDRGSGYTF. The CDR3 DNA is TGCGCCAGCAGCCAGGACAGGGGAAGTGGCTACACCTTC.

The gene calls are TRBV2 and TRBJ1-5; possible D gene TRBD1, 5 bases. The CDR3 sequence is 13 residues long. From germline, CDR1 is SNHLY and CDR2 FYNNEI. The germline V and J ends were trimmed by 6 bases and 5 bases, with 11 bases remaining between them. The CDR3 DNA reads as TGTGCCAGCAGAGAACAGGCTGATCAGCCCCAGCATTTT. Residues: CASREQADQPQHF.

The table lists this clone with a count of one. Germline is not matched at one junction end, which may reflect a read error. The chain carries TRBV19 and TRBJ2-6, with TRBD1 as a possible D gene (6 bases). The CDR3 length is 19 residues. The V gene's germline CDR1 is LNHDA and CDR2 SQIVND (reference sequence). CDR3 in amino acids: CASSIGEGRGWSGANGLTF. The CDR3 coding sequence is TGTGCCAGTAGTATAGGAGAGGGCAGGGGATGGTCTGGGGCCAACGGCCTGACTTTC.

As concerns this clone: One junction end disagrees with the germline gene, perhaps due to a read error. This chain connects TRBV5-5 to TRBJ1-1; D is undetermined. This CDR3 has 13 residues. In germline, CDR1 is SGHKS, CDR2 YYEKEE (reference sequence). Written as DNA, the CDR3 is TGTGCCAGCAACTTGGGCAGGAACACTGAAGCTTTCTTT. It codes for CASNLGRNTEAFF.

The chain combines TRBV5-1 with TRBJ2-5; a possible D gene is TRBD1 (5 bases). CDR1 and CDR2 (germline): SGHRS, YFSETQ. Trimming removed 2 bases from V and 4 bases from J, with 15 bases in between. CDR3 length: 15 amino acids. The CDR3 nucleotides read TGCGCCAGCAGCTTCGGTAGCCAGGGAATAGAGACCCAGTACTTC. Its protein is CASSFGSQGIETQYF.

This chain uses TRBV4-1 with TRBJ2-6; D unresolved. Germline values: CDR1 MGHRA, CDR2 YSYEKL. V shed 4 bases and J shed 1 base, with 11 bases lying between them. CDR3 length: 16 residues. CDR3 amino acids: CASSPPSGSGANVLTF. The CDR3, as DNA: TGCGCCAGCAGCCCCCCGTCCGGGTCTGGGGCCAACGTCCTGACTTTC.

The chain combines TRBV19 with TRBJ1-2, with D perhaps matching TRBD1 (6 bases). The V and J ends lost 5 bases and 4 bases respectively, with 17 bases between them. The length of the CDR3 is 15 residues. Germline V gene data show CDR1 as LNHDA and CDR2 as SQIVND (reference sequence). The CDR3 bases are TGTGCCAGTAGTCCCCAGCGGGGGGCTGGCTATGGCTACACCTTC. Translation: CASSPQRGAGYGYTF.

This chain connects TRBV5-1 to TRBJ2-5; 9 bases align to TRBD2. CDR3 size: 16 residues. Germline trimming cut 4 bases from V and 5 bases from J; bases unmatched to any gene: 12. Germline V gene lookup returns CDR1 SGHRS and CDR2 YFSETQ. CDR3 loop: CASSGGGVAGVETQYF. The DNA of the CDR3 is TGCGCCAGCAGCGGCGGCGGGGTAGCGGGGGTGGAGACCCAGTACTTC.

The rearrangement joins TRBV2 to TRBJ1-5; D may be TRBD1 (5 bases). The ends were cut back, 0 bases at V and 6 bases at J, with 9 bases in the middle. CDR3 length equals 14 residues. Germline V lookup: CDR1 SNHLY, CDR2 FYNNEI. CDR3 sequence reads: CASSEARGGQPQHF. The DNA of the CDR3 is TGTGCCAGCAGTGAAGCAAGGGGCGGTCAGCCCCAGCATTTT.